The 10 T cell receptor beta chains in this list originate from one sample, sequenced in a study of blood T cell repertoires in COVID-19. Some clones are missing from TCRdb's copy, which holds only in-frame ones; the method was immunoSEQ multiplex PCR. There are 150,000 to 200,000 clones in the sample; nearly 80% occur only once, and roughly 13% lies in the top ten. The sequencing sample was made of peripheral blood. Receptor source: an elderly woman with acute or convalescent COVID-19.

The J gene is TRBJ2-2, the V gene TRBV7-2, with D maybe TRBD1 (6 bases). CDR1 is SGHTA and CDR2 is FQGNSA in the germline V gene. V lost 1 base, J lost 4 bases, and 7 bases lay in between. The CDR3 has 14 amino acids. The CDR3, as DNA: TGTGCCAGCAGCTTAGGGACAGCCACCGGGGAGCTGTTTTTT. This gives the protein CASSLGTATGELFF.

The V and J genes are TRBV6-5 and TRBJ1-1, with D possibly matching TRBD1 (5 bases). Trimming took 2 bases from V and 6 from J, leaving 19 bases between them. Germline lookup yields CDR1 MNHEY and CDR2 SVGAGI. The CDR3 sequence is 16 residues long. CDR3 residues: CASSYKKRTFNAEAFF. DNA of the CDR3: TGTGCCAGCAGTTACAAAAAACGGACATTCAACGCTGAAGCTTTCTTT.

The chain combines TRBV27 with TRBJ2-7, with TRBD2 matching 7 bases. CDR1 is MNHEY, CDR2 SMNVEV, per germline (reference sequence). The CDR3 loop spans 13 amino acids. V gave up 6 bases and J gave up 3 bases; unmatched junction bases: 5. The CDR3 nucleotides are TGTGCCAGCAGACGCGGGGGAGGCTACGAGCAGTACTTC. Translated: CASRRGGGYEQYF.

In its sample, this clone was seen a few times. This rearrangement joins TRBV18 to TRBJ1-1, with unresolved D. The CDR3 has 15 residues. Germline CDR1 is KGHSH and CDR2 is LQKENI. V dropped 7 bases and J dropped 3 bases, with 18 bases sitting between them. The CDR3 DNA reads TGTGCCAGCTTTTCCTCACCGAATCGAGACACTGAAGCTTTCTTT. Residues: CASFSSPNRDTEAFF.

The chain carries TRBV18 and TRBJ2-5; 7 bases are a match to TRBD2. Trimming removed 6 bases from V and 4 bases from J; junction bases left unmatched: 5. Germline V CDR1 and CDR2: KGHSH, LQKENI. This CDR3 region has 13 residues. This CDR3 is CASSNGRRETQYF. Written as DNA, the CDR3 is TGTGCCAGCTCCAACGGGAGGCGAGAGACCCAGTACTTC.

The chain is built from TRBV28 and TRBJ1-6; possible D gene TRBD1, 5 bases. CDR3 size: 15 residues. The V gene's germline CDR1 is MDHEN and CDR2 SYDVKM. V lost 8 bases, J lost 6 bases, and 17 bases lay in between. The CDR3 protein is CASFKGAGPNSPLHF. DNA of the CDR3: TGTGCCAGCTTCAAAGGCGCGGGGCCTAATTCACCCCTCCACTTT. Together with reference TRBV28 and TRBJ1-6, the CDR3 gives the full variable domain: DVKVTQSSRYLVKRTGEKVFLECVQDMDHENMFWYRQDPGLGLRLIYFSYDVKMKEKGDIPEGYSVSREKKERFSLILESASTNQTSMYLCASFKGAGPNSPLHFGNGTRLTVT.

The chain links TRBV28 to TRBJ1-2, with a tentative D call TRBD1 (5 bases). The germline gives CDR1 MDHEN, CDR2 SYDVKM. V lost 2 bases, J lost 8 bases, and 18 bases lay in between. The CDR3 runs 15 residues. For the CDR3, the DNA is TGTGCCAGCAGTTTAGTTGGTGTCGTAGGGGCCGGCTACACCTTC. The encoded protein is CASSLVGVVGAGYTF.

This clone has just one count. The chain joins TRBV9 to TRBJ1-4; TRBD1 aligns across 9 bases. This CDR3 comprises 16 residues. V lost 1 base, J lost 8 bases, and 9 bases stayed unmatched. Germline assignment: CDR1 SGDLS and CDR2 YYNGEE. The CDR3 sequence: CASSVRPTGGGEKLFF. The CDR3 coding sequence is TGTGCCAGCAGCGTAAGGCCAACAGGGGGCGGGGAAAAACTGTTTTTT.

The chain carries TRBV7-8 and TRBJ2-7, with 11 nucleotides matching TRBD2. The ends lost 1 base at V and 7 bases at J; junction bases unmatched: 9. Per the germline V gene, CDR1 is SGHVS and CDR2 is FQNEAQ. This CDR3 comprises 16 residues. The CDR3 loop reads CASSLGLAGRRGEQYF. The CDR3 nucleotides read TGTGCCAGCAGCTTAGGACTAGCGGGAAGACGAGGGGAGCAGTACTTC.

The rearrangement joins TRBV12-3 or TRBV12-4 to TRBJ1-4; D gene ambiguous. Trimming took 8 bases from V and 8 from J, leaving 12 bases between them. This CDR3 is built from 12 residues. DNA of the CDR3: TGTGCCAGCGGGGAGGGAGGGGAAAAACTGTTTTTT. Translation: CASGEGGEKLFF.